The rows below give T cell receptor beta chains drawn from one sample of a study of T-cell memory formation after mild COVID-19. TCRdb called the 5' RACE reads again in MiXCR, with one record for every CDR3 protein. The sample consists of some 350,000 distinct CDR3 sequences, roughly 15% of them appearing once. The sequenced sample was PBMCs or a T cell subset sorted from them (not recorded which). The receptors originated from a man younger than 35 who had mild COVID-19 (a few samples of this study predate the infection). Cell type and time point are not known. CDR3s include the opening cysteine and the closing phenylalanine or tryptophan. D genes are given only for firm matches. Size is stated for part of the rows, as once, few or many counts, or as a class when the clone is expanded.

V gene,D gene,J gene,clone size,CDR3 DNA,CDR3 protein
TRBV5-6,-,TRBJ2-5,many,TGTGCCAGCAGCTGGAGTAGGGTTCGGGAGACCCAGTACTTC,CASSWSRVRETQYF
TRBV7-9,-,TRBJ2-1,-,TGTGCCAGCCGCTCTGGGGACGCGACTGAGCAGTTCTTC,CASRSGDATEQFF
TRBV4-3,-,TRBJ1-5,-,TGCGCCAGCAGCCAAGATCTGGCAGGGAAGACAGCCCAGCATTTT,CASSQDLAGKTAQHF
TRBV5-1,-,TRBJ2-4,few,TGCGCCAGCAGCTTGGACTCTCCCAAAAACATTCAGTACTTC,CASSLDSPKNIQYF
TRBV14,TRBD2,TRBJ2-3,few,TGTGCCAGCAGCCAGACTAGCGGGGTAAATACGCAGTATTTT,CASSQTSGVNTQYF
TRBV5-1,-,TRBJ1-2,few,TGCGCCAGCAGCCCCTACAAGGTATTCGACTATGGCTACACCTTC,CASSPYKVFDYGYTF
TRBV7-2,-,TRBJ1-2,-,TGTGCCAGCAGCCCCCAGGGAGGTCGTAACTATGGCTACACCTTC,CASSPQGGRNYGYTF
TRBV9,-,TRBJ2-5,few,TGTGCCAGCAGCGTAGCCCCAACGGGGACCCAGTACTTC,CASSVAPTGTQYF
TRBV19,-,TRBJ2-2,few,TGTGCCAGCGGGTTAACGGTTAACACCGGGGAGCTGTTTTTT,CASGLTVNTGELFF
TRBV4-1,TRBD1,TRBJ1-2,-,TGCGCCAGCAGCCAAGTAGGGACAGGCTATGGCTACACCTTC,CASSQVGTGYGYTF
TRBV4-3,-,TRBJ2-3,few,TGCGCCAGCAGCCAAGGATTCCGGGGGGCGGATACGCAGTATTTT,CASSQGFRGADTQYF
TRBV15,TRBD1,TRBJ2-4,-,TGTGCCACCAGCCCGGTGGACAGGGAAGGAATTCAGTACTTC,CATSPVDREGIQYF
TRBV6-2/TRBV6-3,TRBD1,TRBJ2-6,-,TGTGCCAGCAGTTATACGGGACAGGGGTCTGGGGCCAACGTCCTGACTTTC,CASSYTGQGSGANVLTF
TRBV5-1,-,TRBJ2-2,-,TGCGCCAGCAGCTTGGACTGGTTGGGGGAGCTGTTTTTT,CASSLDWLGELFF
TRBV4-1,TRBD1,TRBJ1-5,few,TGCGCCAGCAGCCAAGGGGCAGGGGGTAATCAGCCCCAGCATTTT,CASSQGAGGNQPQHF
TRBV2,TRBD2,TRBJ2-7,-,TGTGCCAGCAGTAGGACTAGCGGGGTCGAGCAGTACTTC,CASSRTSGVEQYF
TRBV20-1,-,TRBJ1-2,-,TGCAGTGCTGGCTCAGTAATCCGGGGCTATGGCTACACCTTC,CSAGSVIRGYGYTF